This entry features one T cell receptor (beta chain) sequence. The antigen remains unidentified. This entry comes from a study of PD-1 blockade in mismatch repair-deficient tumors. Using immunoSEQ multiplex PCR, the repertoire was profiled, and TCRdb retains in-frame clones only, with some absent. Of about 84,000 clones listed, over 70% are singletons. Whole-study results and caveats: Tumor-resident clones, often undetectable pretreatment in blood, expanded then contracted after pembrolizumab.

The sequences come from peripheral blood, collected 12 weeks after starting pembrolizumab. This TCR was recovered from an adult with mismatch repair-deficient cancer.

CDR3 sequence: CASRRTGAGGYTF. Here the CDR3 DNA reads TGTGCCAGCAGGAGGACGGGGGCAGGAGGCTACACCTTC. The chain links TRBV14 to TRBJ1-2, with D possibly being TRBD1 (6 bases). The V gene lost 6 bases and the J gene lost 8 bases, with 16 bases spanning the gap. CDR1 and CDR2 (germline): SGHDN, FVKESK. The CDR3 runs to 13 residues.